Each of the 15 T cell receptor beta chains below was sequenced from the same sample in a study of blood T cell repertoires in COVID-19. This table comes from immunoSEQ multiplex PCR, and its TCRdb copy is limited to in-frame clones, with some not included. The sample holds 350,000 to 450,000 clones, about 86% seen once. The specimen was peripheral blood. Every receptor here comes from a woman aged 60-70 years with COVID-19, enrolled during active disease.

The chain carries TRBV7-9 and TRBJ2-5; TRBD1 aligns across 9 bases. The CDR3 loop spans 16 amino acids. Trimming at V came to 5 bases and at J to 4 bases, leaving 11 bases not matched to a gene. Germline V gene sequence: CDR1 SEHNR, CDR2 FQNEAQ (reference sequence). The chain's CDR3 is CASSPYTGGVGETQYF. DNA of the CDR3: TGTGCCAGCAGCCCATACACAGGGGGCGTTGGAGAGACCCAGTACTTC.

V and J are TRBV4-1 and TRBJ1-2, with D possibly matching TRBD1 (6 bases). The germline V gene has CDR1 MGHRA and CDR2 YSYEKL. V was pared by 0 bases and J by 6 bases, with 8 bases between. The CDR3 sequence is 13 residues long. The CDR3 loop is CASSQEAGDGYTF. CDR3 nucleotide sequence: TGCGCCAGCAGCCAAGAAGCAGGGGATGGCTACACCTTC.

The CDR3 nucleotides read TGCAGTGCTAGTTGGGCGGGACGGATTAATTCACCCCTCCACTTT. Protein: CSASWAGRINSPLHF. V gene TRBV20-1 combines with J gene TRBJ1-6; D possibly corresponds to TRBD1 (5 bases). The length of the CDR3 is 15 residues. V was cut by 3 bases and J by 6 bases, with 15 bases left in between. The germline gives CDR1 DFQATT, CDR2 SNEGSKA (reference sequence).

The chain has TRBV9 and TRBJ2-7; D ambiguous. CDR1 and CDR2 from the germline V gene are SGDLS and YYNGEE. The CDR3 totals 16 residues. Deletions cut 0 bases from V and 0 bases from J, with 13 bases between. The CDR3: CASSVAPASTSYEQYF. Written as DNA, the CDR3 is TGTGCCAGCAGCGTAGCCCCAGCGTCCACCTCCTACGAGCAGTACTTC.

The V gene is TRBV9, the J gene TRBJ2-3, with D perhaps TRBD2 (6 bases). The V end was cut by 5 bases, the J end by 0 bases, with 16 bases between. The CDR3 loop spans 16 amino acids. CDR1 and CDR2 from the germline V gene are SGDLS and YYNGEE. CDR3 in amino acids: CASSPGLTDSTDTQYF. The CDR3 nucleotides read TGTGCCAGCAGTCCTGGACTAACCGATAGCACAGATACGCAGTATTTT.

The CDR3 bases are TGTGCCAGCAGGACCGGGACACAGTTCACAGATACGCAGTATTTT. Protein sequence: CASRTGTQFTDTQYF. The gene calls are TRBV6-5 and TRBJ2-3, with D possibly being TRBD1 (6 bases). The CDR3 has 15 amino acids. Germline values: CDR1 MNHEY, CDR2 SVGAGI. Trimming took 6 bases from V and 2 from J, leaving 15 bases between them.

The genes are TRBV7-9 and TRBJ1-1, with 8 bases identical to TRBD1. The ends lost 6 bases at V and 5 bases at J; junction bases unmatched: 11. This CDR3 is 15 amino acids long. CDR1 SEHNR and CDR2 FQNEAQ come from the germline V gene (reference sequence). The CDR3 sequence is CASREETGETTEAFF. As DNA, the CDR3 is TGTGCCAGCAGAGAAGAGACAGGGGAGACGACTGAAGCTTTCTTT.

The chain carries TRBV28 and TRBJ1-1, with 8 positions matching TRBD1. In germline, CDR1 is MDHEN, CDR2 SYDVKM. With V trimmed by 2 bases and J by 1 base, 3 bases remained unmatched. The CDR3 loop spans 15 amino acids. CDR3 bases: TGTGCCAGCAGTTTACCGGACAGGGCGAACACTGAAGCTTTCTTT. Residues: CASSLPDRANTEAFF. The whole variable domain, remainder taken from reference TRBV28 and TRBJ1-1, is DVKVTQSSRYLVKRTGEKVFLECVQDMDHENMFWYRQDPGLGLRLIYFSYDVKMKEKGDIPEGYSVSREKKERFSLILESASTNQTSMYLCASSLPDRANTEAFFGQGTRLTVV.

This clone was counted a single time. This chain connects TRBV29-1 to TRBJ1-1, with TRBD1 as a possible D gene (5 bases). The CDR3 is 13 residues long. V was cut by 5 bases and J by 4 bases, with 14 bases left in between. The germline V gene has CDR1 SQVTM and CDR2 ANQGSEA. The CDR3 DNA sequence: TGCAGCGTTCAGGGTGGCATAGGCACTGAAGCTTTCTTT. Amino acid sequence: CSVQGGIGTEAFF.

This clone came up once. CDR3 in amino acids: CASRISGLETQYF. The CDR3 nucleotides read TGTGCCAGCAGAATCTCGGGGTTAGAGACCCAGTACTTC. The rearrangement links TRBV28 to TRBJ2-5; a weak D match, TRBD2 (5 bases). Trimming shortened V by 6 bases and J by 4 bases, and 12 bases separated the two germline ends. The CDR3 spans 13 residues. Germline values: CDR1 MDHEN, CDR2 SYDVKM.

Notes on this clone: At the DNA level, this CDR3 is encoded by other sequences in the same sample as well. This sequence joins TRBV5-4 and TRBJ1-1; no definite D call. CDR1 and CDR2 from the germline V gene are SGHNT and YYREEE (reference sequence). The CDR3 sequence is 14 residues long. V gave up 0 bases and J gave up 1 base, with 7 bases separating them. CDR3 sequence: CASSLGQENTEAFF. The CDR3 region has the DNA TGTGCCAGCAGCTTGGGCCAGGAGAACACTGAAGCTTTCTTT.

V usage is TRBV6-6 and J usage is TRBJ1-1; maybe TRBD1 (5 bases). The length of the CDR3 is 16 residues. Trimming removed 0 bases from V and 5 bases from J, with 16 bases in between. In germline, CDR1 is MNHNY, CDR2 SVGAGI (reference sequence). CDR3 in amino acids: CASSYSAQPGGTEAFF. CDR3 nucleotide sequence: TGTGCCAGCAGTTACTCCGCTCAGCCGGGGGGTACTGAAGCTTTCTTT.

The chain recombines TRBV4-1 with TRBJ2-2; a possible D gene is TRBD1 (6 bases). Germline lookup yields CDR1 MGHRA and CDR2 YSYEKL. This CDR3 comprises 14 residues. Trimming removed 5 bases at V and 0 bases at J, with 7 bases between. In nucleotides, the CDR3 is TGCGCCAGCAGCAGGACAGCGAACACCGGGGAGCTGTTTTTT. Translating it yields CASSRTANTGELFF.

Concerning this clone: Other nucleotide sequences from this sample produce the same CDR3. V usage is TRBV11-3 and J usage is TRBJ2-7; perhaps TRBD1 as D (5 bases). The V end was cut by 0 bases, the J end by 2 bases, with 8 bases between. This CDR3 region has 14 residues. CDR1 is SGHNT and CDR2 is YENEEA in the germline V gene. The CDR3 DNA is TGTGCCAGCAGCTTAGAGCAGGGCCCCTACGAGCAGTACTTC. Its translation: CASSLEQGPYEQYF.

The chain carries TRBV6-5 and TRBJ2-7; possibly TRBD1 for D (5 bases). Germline V gene data show CDR1 as MNHEY and CDR2 as SVGAGI. The V gene lost 0 bases and the J gene lost 6 bases, with 12 bases spanning the gap. The CDR3 length is 14 residues. The CDR3 here is CASSYSAGYTEQYF. In DNA form, the CDR3 reads TGTGCCAGCAGTTACTCGGCAGGGTATACCGAGCAGTACTTC.